The following is a T cell receptor beta chain sequence with its context. What it binds is unknown. Using immunoSEQ multiplex PCR, the repertoire was profiled, and TCRdb retains in-frame clones only, with some absent. The profile shows 65,000 to 75,000 clones, roughly 80% of them singletons. The CDR3 is made up of 16 amino acids. V lost 6 bases and J 1 base, leaving 15 bases between the germline ends. In germline, CDR1 is SNHLY, CDR2 FYNNEI. These data belong to a study of early stage breast cancer tumors. Looking at the study overall: Most invasive tumors, about 80% of the 16, were ER+/PR+/HER2-. Seven or eight ER+/PR+/HER2- tumors were invasive ductal; a few were invasive lobular. Samples were sequenced at around 10-fold average coverage.

Findings of the study overall: Enriched TCRB sequences shared across patients were mostly commonly generated sequences.

The J gene is TRBJ1-4, the V gene TRBV2, with D unresolved. Sample: blood. This sequence originates from a person aged 40 to 50 with breast cancer. The CDR3, as DNA: TGTGCCAGCAGCGCCAGACATCTTCTAACTAATGAAAAACTGTTTTTT. It yields the protein CASSARHLLTNEKLFF. The whole variable domain, remainder taken from reference TRBV2 and TRBJ1-4, is EPEVTQTPSHQVTQMGQEVILRCVPISNHLYFYWYRQILGQKVEFLVSFYNNEISEKSEIFDDQFSVERPDGSNFTLKIRSTKLEDSAMYFCASSARHLLTNEKLFFGSGTQLSVL.